This T cell receptor beta chain was profiled in a study of T cell changes during pregnancy in multiple sclerosis. This CDR3 has 15 residues. With V trimmed by 3 bases and J by 1 base, 3 bases remained unmatched. Germline CDR1 reads SGHVS; CDR2 reads FNYEAQ. The table came from immunoSEQ multiplex PCR; TCRdb's copy has only in-frame clones and leaves some out. The table records under 130,000 clones, almost 95% of them present only once. This receptor was obtained from a female donor with multiple sclerosis, enrolled in a pregnancy study. Sequenced here: peripheral blood, sampled after pregnancy. V usage is TRBV7-6 and J usage is TRBJ1-1, with TRBD1 matching 9 bases. This CDR3 is CASSFTQGANTEAFF. The CDR3, as DNA: TGTGCCAGCAGCTTTACACAGGGGGCGAACACTGAAGCTTTCTTT.